This TCR beta chain was identified during a study of OX40 agonist ivuxolimab in advanced cancers. About the study: Patients receiving dose escalation had hepatocellular carcinoma, melanoma, renal cell or head and neck cancer. Partial response was recorded in three patients: one hepatocellular carcinoma and two cutaneous melanoma cases. Antecedent anti-PD-1, anti-PD-L1 or anti-CTLA-4 therapy was permissible, with roughly 36% having received some. Regarding the study as a whole: At doses 0.1 to 3.0 mg/kg, CD4+ and CD8+ clones expanded.

CDR3 length equals 15 residues. Germline CDR1 reads MNHNY; CDR2 reads SVGAGI (reference sequence). After removal of 1 base from V and 8 bases from J, the junction contained 7 bases not matched to a gene. The repertoire was sequenced with immunoSEQ multiplex PCR; TCRdb's copy has only in-frame clones and lacks some. The repertoire consists of about 80,000 clones, with more than 75% occurring once and the leading ten covering under 0.35%. To note about this clone: Its antigen is as yet unknown.

This rearrangement joins TRBV6-6 to TRBJ2-3; 9 nucleotides align to TRBD1. The material sequenced was CD4+ or CD8+ T cells sorted from blood, taken in a trial of the OX40 agonist ivuxolimab. The sequence came from an adult with an advanced solid tumor such as melanoma, head and neck, liver or kidney cancer. This chain's CDR3 is CASSYYGTGQGTQYF. The CDR3 DNA sequence: TGTGCCAGCAGTTACTACGGGACAGGGCAAGGTACGCAGTATTTT.